A single sample is the source of the 28 T cell receptor beta chains below, sequenced in a study of blood T cell repertoires in COVID-19. The repertoire was sequenced with immunoSEQ multiplex PCR; TCRdb's copy has only in-frame clones and lacks some. Found here are 6,000 to 9,500 clones, around 70% of them singletons; the top ten hold roughly 17%. Sample: peripheral blood. The source is a human donor in a cohort sampled during active COVID-19.

The chain links TRBV7-6 to TRBJ2-6, with D maybe TRBD2 (6 bases). V lost 2 bases, J lost 2 bases, and 10 bases lay in between. The CDR3 runs to 16 residues. Per germline, CDR1 SGHVS and CDR2 FNYEAQ. In DNA, the CDR3 is TGTGCCAGCAGCTTATTGGGGGGTACTGGGGCCAACGTCCTGACTTTC. This translates into CASSLLGGTGANVLTF.

The rearrangement joins TRBV7-9 to TRBJ2-3; D might be TRBD2 (5 bases). With 1 base removed from V and 4 bases from J, the gap between germline ends came to 21 bases. Germline lookup yields CDR1 SEHNR and CDR2 FQNEAQ (reference sequence). The CDR3 totals 18 residues. The CDR3 reads CASSLVGGSADGADTQYF. The CDR3 bases are TGTGCCAGCAGCTTAGTAGGTGGGTCAGCGGATGGGGCAGATACGCAGTATTTT.

The J gene is TRBJ2-1, the V gene TRBV5-1, with D possibly matching TRBD2 (6 bases). V lost 0 bases, J lost 7 bases, and 8 bases lay in between. The CDR3 is made up of 13 amino acids. The germline V gene encodes CDR1 SGHRS and CDR2 YFSETQ. The CDR3 region is CASSLARGNEQFF. CDR3 sequence (DNA): TGCGCCAGCAGCTTGGCCCGGGGGAATGAGCAGTTCTTC.

This chain connects TRBV7-8 to TRBJ2-7; 9 bases match TRBD1. The trim removed 0 bases at V and 6 bases at J, leaving 9 bases unmatched. The CDR3 extends over 16 amino acids. CDR1 is SGHVS, CDR2 FQNEAQ, per germline. The DNA of the CDR3 is TGTGCCAGCAGCTTAGCGGGGTACGGGACAGGGTCCGAGCAGTACTTC. Its translation is CASSLAGYGTGSEQYF.

The CDR3 reads CASAGTSGKGEQFF. The CDR3 coding sequence is TGTGCCAGCGCCGGGACTAGCGGGAAAGGTGAGCAGTTCTTC. This chain links TRBV28 with TRBJ2-1; 13 bases are a match to TRBD2. Trimming cost V 8 bases and J 9 bases; bases outside gene matches: 7. The germline gives CDR1 MDHEN, CDR2 SYDVKM. The CDR3 spans 14 residues.

Sample share makes this clone medium-sized. This chain connects TRBV20-1 to TRBJ2-1; 11 bases match TRBD2. Per the germline V gene, CDR1 is DFQATT and CDR2 is SNEGSKA (reference sequence). J gave up 0 bases and V 3 bases, and 10 bases lay outside the gene matches. The CDR3 consists of 18 residues. CDR3 coding DNA: TGCAGTGCTAGTGACGCTAGCGGGAGGTACCACTCCTACAATGAGCAGTTCTTC. It yields the protein CSASDASGRYHSYNEQFF.

V is TRBV6-2 or TRBV6-3 and J is TRBJ1-1, with D hard to call. V was cut by 2 bases and J by 3 bases, with 16 bases left in between. CDR3 length: 16 residues. The germline V gene has CDR1 MNHEY and CDR2 SVGEGT. The CDR3 DNA follows: TGTGCCAGCAGTTACACGGGATTGGGGATGGACACTGAAGCTTTCTTT. As protein: CASSYTGLGMDTEAFF.

This clone was observed once. The CDR3 DNA reads TGTGCCAGCCGGGCTAATGAAAAACTGTTTTTT. Amino acid sequence: CASRANEKLFF. This chain connects TRBV19 to TRBJ1-4, with D hard to call. CDR3 length: 11 amino acids. Trimming removed 9 bases at V and 3 bases at J, with 5 bases between. Germline V CDR1 and CDR2: LNHDA, SQIVND (reference sequence).

The rearrangement uses TRBV25-1 and TRBJ2-7; maybe TRBD2 (5 bases). Germline V lookup: CDR1 MGHDK, CDR2 SYGVNS. This CDR3 has 13 residues. The V end was cut by 6 bases, the J end by 1 base, with 10 bases between. Written as DNA, the CDR3 is TGTGCCAGCAGCCGGGGAAGGTCCTACGAGCAGTACTTC. This gives the protein CASSRGRSYEQYF.

V usage is TRBV25-1 and J usage is TRBJ1-1, with D possibly TRBD1 on 5 matching bases. CDR3 length: 12 amino acids. The germline V gene has CDR1 MGHDK and CDR2 SYGVNS. V lost 8 bases and J 6 bases, leaving 13 bases between the germline ends. CDR3 protein: CASGRGGAEAFF. In DNA form, the CDR3 reads TGTGCCAGCGGTCGGGGGGGGGCTGAAGCTTTCTTT.

Only one count was recorded for this clone. An end of the junction does not agree with germline; a read error may underlie this. V and J are TRBV24-1 and TRBJ2-2, with TRBD2 matching over 7 bases. The germline CDR1 and CDR2 sequences are KGHDR and SFDVKD. There are 17 residues in the CDR3. Written as DNA, the CDR3 is TGTGCCACCCGTGACGGTTTAGGCGGGAGTTACACCGGGGAGCTGTTTTTT. This translates into CATRDGLGGSYTGELFF.

V gene TRBV30 combines with J gene TRBJ2-7, with D possibly TRBD2 on 5 matching bases. The CDR3 contains 13 residues. V lost 2 bases to trimming and J lost 0 bases, with 8 bases between them. Germline loops: CDR1 GTSNPN, CDR2 SVGIG (reference sequence). CDR3 in DNA: TGTGCCTGGAGTAACGGGAACTCCTACGAGCAGTACTTC. Its translation: CAWSNGNSYEQYF.

V gene TRBV6-1 combines with J gene TRBJ1-3; D gene unclear. V was trimmed by 3 bases and J by 0 bases, leaving 9 bases between them. CDR1 and CDR2 from the germline V gene are MNHNS and SASEGT. The CDR3 runs 15 residues. CDR3 residues: CASSENRHSGNTIYF. Written as DNA, the CDR3 is TGTGCCAGCAGTGAGAACCGACACTCTGGAAACACCATATATTTT.

This chain uses TRBV7-9 with TRBJ1-1, with no clear D. This CDR3 contains 15 residues. Germline CDR1 is SEHNR and CDR2 is FQNEAQ (reference sequence). The V gene lost 1 base and the J gene lost 4 bases, with 13 bases spanning the gap. Here the CDR3 reads CASSLGTFAGTEAFF. CDR3 nucleotide sequence: TGTGCCAGCAGCTTAGGGACCTTTGCGGGCACTGAAGCTTTCTTT.

The rearrangement joins TRBV19 to TRBJ1-1, with TRBD1 identical over 9 bases. V shed 5 bases and J 3 bases; nucleotides not matched to a gene: 10. The V gene's germline CDR1 is LNHDA and CDR2 SQIVND (reference sequence). CDR3 length equals 16 residues. The CDR3 DNA reads TGTGCCAGTAGTCTAGGGACAGGGCCTGGGGACACTGAAGCTTTCTTT. Protein product: CASSLGTGPGDTEAFF.

By its share, this clone is medium-sized. The chain employs TRBV4-2 and TRBJ2-5; TRBD1 agrees at 7 bases. The J segment lost 1 base and the V segment lost 4 bases, leaving 3 bases of the junction unmatched. Germline V CDR1 and CDR2: LGHNA, YNFKEQ. This CDR3 region has 14 residues. The CDR3 coding sequence is TGTGCCAGCAGCCCGGGACAGCCCCAAGAGACCCAGTACTTC. As protein: CASSPGQPQETQYF.

This chain connects TRBV29-1 to TRBJ1-2; D possibly corresponds to TRBD1 (5 bases). Germline V gene sequence: CDR1 SQVTM, CDR2 ANQGSEA. The CDR3 loop spans 14 amino acids. The V end lost 7 bases, the J end lost 3 bases, and 18 bases lay between the germline ends. DNA for the CDR3: TGCAGCGCCTCCCAGGGAGGGATCGACTATGGCTACACCTTC. It specifies CSASQGGIDYGYTF.

The V gene is TRBV28, the J gene TRBJ1-2; unclear D gene. The CDR3 extends over 16 amino acids. Trimming took 6 bases from V and 5 from J, leaving 22 bases between them. Germline values: CDR1 MDHEN, CDR2 SYDVKM. CDR3 amino acids: CASSTAGYPGYYGYTF. CDR3 DNA sequence: TGTGCCAGCAGCACGGCGGGGTATCCAGGATATTATGGCTACACCTTC.

In regard to this clone: One end of the junction does not line up with germline, which may come from a read error. V usage is TRBV7-7 and J usage is TRBJ2-3, with 7 bases fitting TRBD2. In germline, CDR1 is SSHAT, CDR2 FNYEAQ (reference sequence). This CDR3 has 14 amino acids. Written as DNA, the CDR3 is TGTGCTAGCAGCCCGACCGGGGGGACAGATACGCAGTATTTT. Protein: CASSPTGGTDTQYF.

V usage is TRBV7-9 and J usage is TRBJ2-1, with 9 bases aligning to TRBD1. J was trimmed by 6 bases and V by 5 bases; bases with no gene match: 14. The length of the CDR3 is 17 residues. Germline V gene sequence: CDR1 SEHNR, CDR2 FQNEAQ (reference sequence). CDR3 in amino acids: CASSPNTGTGRFNEQFF. CDR3 nucleotides: TGTGCCAGCAGCCCAAACACCGGGACAGGGAGGTTCAATGAGCAGTTCTTC.

This chain uses TRBV5-4 with TRBJ2-3; 7 bases agree with TRBD2. V lost 2 bases, J lost 4 bases, and 4 bases stayed unmatched. Germline V gene sequence: CDR1 SGHNT, CDR2 YYREEE (reference sequence). The length of the CDR3 is 14 residues. The CDR3 spells CASSFAAGPDTQYF. Here the CDR3 DNA reads TGTGCCAGCAGCTTTGCAGCGGGGCCAGATACGCAGTATTTT.

The rearrangement links TRBV7-2 to TRBJ2-7, with 12 nucleotides matching TRBD2. The CDR3 is 14 residues long. V was clipped by 5 bases and J by 6 bases; unmatched bases: 5. Germline V gives CDR1 SGHTA, CDR2 FQGNSA. The CDR3 DNA is TGTGCCAGCAGCCTAGGACTAGCGGGAAGCGAGCAGTACTTC. Protein product: CASSLGLAGSEQYF.

Turning to this clone: Additional DNA sequences in this sample encode the identical CDR3. The V gene is TRBV9, the J gene TRBJ2-3, with TRBD2 identical over 7 bases. This CDR3 contains 15 residues. The V gene's germline CDR1 is SGDLS and CDR2 YYNGEE. The junction had 5 bases not matched to a gene; V was cut back by 2 bases and J by 2 bases. CDR3 DNA: TGTGCCAGCAGCGTGGGGCTAGCGGCCACAGATACGCAGTATTTT. It codes for CASSVGLAATDTQYF.

Only one count was recorded for this clone. V and J are TRBV27 and TRBJ2-3; TRBD1 aligns across 9 bases. CDR3 length equals 15 residues. V was clipped by 7 bases and J by 1 base; unmatched bases: 6. Germline V gene sequence: CDR1 MNHEY, CDR2 SMNVEV (reference sequence). CDR3 amino acids: CASTIRTGGTDTQYF. The CDR3 coding sequence is TGTGCCAGCACCATCAGGACAGGGGGCACAGATACGCAGTATTTT.

CDR3 nucleotides: TGTGCCACCAGTGAAAATCCGAGGACTAGCGGGGGCTCAGATACGCAGTATTTT. Residues: CATSENPRTSGGSDTQYF. This chain joins TRBV24-1 and TRBJ2-3, with TRBD2 matching 13 bases. Losses at the gene ends were 4 bases for V and 4 bases for J; bases not matched to a gene: 10. The CDR3 covers 18 residues. Germline assignment: CDR1 KGHDR and CDR2 SFDVKD.

The V call is TRBV6-2 or TRBV6-3, the J call TRBJ1-1, with a tentative D call TRBD1 (5 bases). The germline V gene encodes CDR1 MNHEY and CDR2 SVGEGT. V gave up 2 bases and J gave up 0 bases, with 10 bases separating them. This CDR3 has 15 residues. The CDR3 nucleotides are TGTGCCAGCAGTTACCCGACGGGGGTGAACACTGAAGCTTTCTTT. Its translation: CASSYPTGVNTEAFF.

Note on this clone: One end of the junction is discordant with germline, which a read error may explain. J is TRBJ1-2 and V is TRBV29-1; 10 positions agree with TRBD1. Germline V gives CDR1 SQVTM, CDR2 ANQGSEA. CDR3 length: 12 amino acids. The CDR3 sequence: CSFDRGLAGYTF. CDR3 nucleotides: TGCAGCTTTGACAGGGGGCTTGCTGGCTACACCTTC. The whole variable domain, remainder taken from reference TRBV29-1 and TRBJ1-2, is SAVISQKPSRDICQRGTSLTIQCQVDSQVTMMFWYRQQPGQSLTLIATANQGSEATYESGFVIDKFPISRPNLTFSTLTVSNMSPEDSSIYLCSFDRGLAGYTFGSGTRLTVV.

The chain recombines TRBV28 with TRBJ1-5; D unresolved. V was shortened by 5 bases and J by 13 bases, with 18 bases between the two germline ends. The germline V gene has CDR1 MDHEN and CDR2 SYDVKM. This CDR3 region has 13 residues. The CDR3 DNA reads TGTGCCAGCAGTCTCGTGAGCTATGATGTACAGCATTTT. Protein: CASSLVSYDVQHF.